Presented here are 13 T cell receptor beta chains from one specimen sequenced in a study of blood T cell repertoires in COVID-19. Clones were read by immunoSEQ multiplex PCR, and TCRdb kept only the in-frame ones, dropping some. The sample lists approximately 300,000 clones, 80% to 90% seen once, with less than 6% in the top ten. The sample taken for sequencing was PBMCs or T cells enriched from blood (not recorded which). Receptors were obtained from a woman in her thirties who had recovered from COVID-19.

CDR3 sequence reads: CASSRELGQGANEQFF. The CDR3, as DNA: TGTGCCAGCAGTCGAGAACTGGGACAGGGGGCTAATGAGCAGTTCTTC. The chain combines TRBV27 with TRBJ2-1; 12 bases map to TRBD1. The CDR3 totals 16 residues. V lost 5 bases, J lost 7 bases, and 9 bases stayed unmatched. The germline CDR1 and CDR2 sequences are MNHEY and SMNVEV (reference sequence).

This clone was found once. V usage is TRBV27 and J usage is TRBJ2-2; TRBD1 agrees at 7 bases. With 6 bases clipped from V and 7 bases from J, the junction kept 17 bases outside the gene matches. Germline V gives CDR1 MNHEY, CDR2 SMNVEV (reference sequence). This CDR3 spans 17 amino acids. CDR3 nucleotides: TGTGCCAGCAGCTCTAGGATTAGGACAGGAGTTATCGGGGAGCTGTTTTTT. Protein product: CASSSRIRTGVIGELFF.

In its sample, this clone was seen once. The chain joins TRBV10-3 to TRBJ2-5; 8 bases align to TRBD2. This CDR3 has 16 residues. V lost 4 bases, J lost 1 base, and 8 bases stayed unmatched. Germline CDR1 and CDR2: ENHRY and SYGVKD. The CDR3 DNA reads as TGTGCCATCAGTGGGGTAGCGGGGCCGCTCCAAGAGACCCAGTACTTC. Its translation: CAISGVAGPLQETQYF.

The chain employs TRBV10-2 and TRBJ1-2; D possibly corresponds to TRBD1 (6 bases). Trimming pared 3 bases from V and 3 bases from J, leaving 14 bases between. Germline assignment: CDR1 WSHSY and CDR2 SAAADI. The CDR3 is 15 residues long. CDR3: CASSDGQSGYYGYTF. CDR3 in DNA: TGCGCCAGCAGTGATGGACAGTCTGGCTACTATGGCTACACCTTC.

This clone was recorded only once. V and J are TRBV5-4 and TRBJ2-7; TRBD1 matches at 7 bases. CDR1 and CDR2 (germline): SGHNT, YYREEE (reference sequence). With 2 bases clipped from V and 7 bases from J, the junction kept 6 bases outside the gene matches. This CDR3 contains 13 residues. CDR3 nucleotide sequence: TGTGCCAGCAGCTTTCACAGGGGTGGGGAGCAGTACTTC. This sequence encodes CASSFHRGGEQYF.

This clone was observed a few times. This chain connects TRBV3-1 (or the pseudogene TRBV3-2) to TRBJ1-1; no reliable D call. The V and J ends lost 0 bases and 10 bases respectively, with 15 bases between them. The CDR3 loop spans 14 amino acids. Germline-derived CDR1 and CDR2 are LGHDT and YNNKEL (reference sequence). The CDR3 DNA reads TGTGCCAGCAGCCAAGACCGTCTAGCTCTACGAGCTTTCTTT. Protein sequence: CASSQDRLALRAFF.

This clone showed up just once. The chain carries TRBV12-3 or TRBV12-4 and TRBJ2-1; TRBD1 is a possible D gene (5 bases). V was trimmed by 6 bases and J by 4 bases, leaving 10 bases between them. The CDR3 has 13 residues. CDR3 sequence reads: CASSADSYNEQFF. The CDR3 DNA reads TGTGCCAGCAGCGCCGACAGTTACAATGAGCAGTTCTTC.

CDR3 nucleotides: TGCGCCAGCAGCTTGGGGGAGCTAGGGACTGAAGCTTTCTTT. Translation: CASSLGELGTEAFF. The genes are TRBV5-1 and TRBJ1-1; D not certain. Trimming took off 0 bases at V and 5 bases at J, with 11 bases between the two ends. The germline gives CDR1 SGHRS, CDR2 YFSETQ. The CDR3 consists of 14 residues.

This chain uses TRBV27 with TRBJ2-2; D is perhaps TRBD1 (6 bases). From germline, CDR1 is MNHEY and CDR2 SMNVEV (reference sequence). V was pared by 7 bases and J by 7 bases, with 22 bases between. This CDR3 has 16 residues. The CDR3 DNA sequence: TGTGCCAGCACCACAATAACAGGGAGCGGCAACGGGGAGCTGTTTTTT. It yields the protein CASTTITGSGNGELFF.

This rearrangement joins TRBV9 to TRBJ2-7; perhaps TRBD2 as D (6 bases). This CDR3 is built from 15 residues. The germline V gene encodes CDR1 SGDLS and CDR2 YYNGEE. V lost 4 bases, J lost 2 bases, and 16 bases lay in between. CDR3 protein: CASSHGVAVTYEQYF. In DNA form, the CDR3 reads TGTGCCAGCAGCCACGGGGTAGCGGTTACCTACGAGCAGTACTTC.

The sample holds many counts of this clone. The rearrangement links TRBV4-1 to TRBJ1-5; no definite D call. Germline CDR1 reads MGHRA; CDR2 reads YSYEKL. The V gene lost 4 bases and the J gene lost 5 bases, with 9 bases spanning the gap. The CDR3 contains 13 residues. Here the CDR3 reads CASSLERDQPQHF. In nucleotides, the CDR3 is TGCGCCAGCAGCCTAGAGCGAGATCAGCCCCAGCATTTT.

This chain connects TRBV19 to TRBJ2-2; 8 bases fit TRBD1. V dropped 9 bases and J dropped 5; count of bases not matched to a gene: 5. Germline V lookup: CDR1 LNHDA, CDR2 SQIVND (reference sequence). This CDR3 contains 13 residues. The CDR3 loop is CASTTGATGELFF. The CDR3 DNA reads TGTGCCAGCACGACAGGGGCTACCGGGGAGCTGTTTTTT.

The rearrangement uses TRBV11-2 and TRBJ1-1; TRBD1 might be the D (6 bases). The CDR3 is 17 residues long. V was trimmed by 4 bases and J by 4 bases, leaving 22 bases between them. Germline V gene sequence: CDR1 SGHAT, CDR2 FQNNGV. CDR3 coding DNA: TGTGCCAGCAGCTCACGACCCCCAGGGGAAGGGGCCACTGAAGCTTTCTTT. Translated: CASSSRPPGEGATEAFF.